This T cell receptor beta chain was captured in a study of blood T cells in healthy people across ages. Comment on this clonotype: What it recognizes is unknown. A read error may account for a junction end that differs from germline.

Each donor's blood draw was ten milliliters of peripheral blood. CDR3 length: 16 residues. The V gene's germline CDR1 is MNHEY and CDR2 SVGAGI. The use of a sample-barcoded 5' primer and a J-beta primer mix characterized a second PCR of about 7 to 12 cycles. Each CDR3 protein is one row after TCRdb ran MiXCR on the 5' RACE reads. The table has hundreds of thousands of distinct CDR3 sequences, 40% to 50% seen once; the top ten hold around 21%. Notes on the study in general: Bulk PBMC profiling left naive and antigen-experienced comparisons inconclusive. TCR beta diversity tracked closely with naive T cell percentage.

Material: blood. The V and J genes are TRBV6-5 and TRBJ2-7; TRBD1 matches 9 bases. This TCR was sampled from a man aged 55 to 69 in good health. The CDR3 spells CASSYGTGTWGYEQYF. CDR3 sequence (DNA): TGTGCCAGTAGTTACGGGACAGGGACCTGGGGATACGAGCAGTACTTC.